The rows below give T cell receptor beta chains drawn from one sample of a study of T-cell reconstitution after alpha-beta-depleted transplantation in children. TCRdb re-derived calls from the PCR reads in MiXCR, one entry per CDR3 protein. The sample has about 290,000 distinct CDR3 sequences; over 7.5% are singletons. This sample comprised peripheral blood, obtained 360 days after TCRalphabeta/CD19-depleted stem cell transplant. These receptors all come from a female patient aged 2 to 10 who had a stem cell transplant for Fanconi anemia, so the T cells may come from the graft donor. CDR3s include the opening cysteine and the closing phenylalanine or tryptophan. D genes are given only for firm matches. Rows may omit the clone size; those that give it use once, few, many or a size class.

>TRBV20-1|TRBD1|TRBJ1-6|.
CSATDRGNSPLHF
TGCAGTGCGACGGACAGGGGCAATTCACCCCTCCACTTT
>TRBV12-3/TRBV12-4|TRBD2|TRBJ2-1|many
CASSLRGGAGNNEQFF
TGTGCCAGCAGTTTACGGGGAGGGGCCGGGAACAATGAGCAGTTCTTC
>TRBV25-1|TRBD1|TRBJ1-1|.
CASREGTAVDTEAFF
TGTGCCAGCAGGGAAGGGACAGCTGTTGACACTGAAGCTTTCTTT
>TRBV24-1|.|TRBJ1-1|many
CATSDVTGTEAFF
TGTGCCACCAGTGATGTTACGGGCACTGAAGCTTTCTTT
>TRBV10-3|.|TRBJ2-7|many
CAISELVPYEQYF
TGTGCCATCAGTGAACTGGTTCCATACGAGCAGTACTTC
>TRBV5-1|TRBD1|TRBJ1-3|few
CASRLGQGPLSGNTIYF
TGCGCCAGCAGGCTGGGACAGGGACCTCTCTCTGGAAACACCATATATTTT
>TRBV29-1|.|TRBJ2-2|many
CSVSETGNTGELFF
TGCAGCGTTTCTGAGACGGGCAACACCGGGGAGCTGTTTTTT
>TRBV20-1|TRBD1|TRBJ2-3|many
CSARDQGRGTDTQYF
TGCAGTGCTAGAGATCAGGGCAGGGGGACAGATACGCAGTATTTT
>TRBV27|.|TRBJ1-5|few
CASSLYGTTNQPQHF
TGTGCCAGCAGTCTTTACGGGACTACTAATCAGCCCCAGCATTTT
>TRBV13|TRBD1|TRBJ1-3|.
CASSPGTGGGTGNTIYF
TGTGCCAGCAGCCCCGGGACAGGGGGCGGTACTGGAAACACCATATATTTT
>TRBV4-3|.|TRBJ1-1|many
CASSQLINEDGNTEAFF
TGCGCCAGCAGCCAACTCATCAATGAGGACGGTAACACTGAAGCTTTCTTT
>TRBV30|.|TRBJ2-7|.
CAWGSDYEQYF
TGTGCCTGGGGGTCGGACTACGAGCAGTACTTC
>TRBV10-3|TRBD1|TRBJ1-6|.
CAISEVAGTGVSPLHF
TGTGCCATCAGTGAAGTCGCGGGGACAGGGGTTTCACCCCTCCACTTT
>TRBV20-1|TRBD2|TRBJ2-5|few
CSAIAGVLRGTQYF
TGCAGTGCCATAGCGGGAGTGTTGAGGGGGACCCAGTACTTC
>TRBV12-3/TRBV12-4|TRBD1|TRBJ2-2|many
CASSPRTGHTGELFF
TGTGCCAGCAGCCCCAGGACAGGGCACACCGGGGAGCTGTTTTTT
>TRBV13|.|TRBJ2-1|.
CASSLGRETGFQQFF
TGTGCCAGCAGCTTAGGCCGAGAAACAGGGTTTCAACAGTTCTTC
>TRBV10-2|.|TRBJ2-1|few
CASSSGLGRYNEQFF
TGCGCCAGCAGTTCAGGACTCGGAAGATACAATGAGCAGTTCTTC
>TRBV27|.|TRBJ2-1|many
CASSDDYNEQFF
TGTGCCAGCAGCGATGACTACAATGAGCAGTTCTTC
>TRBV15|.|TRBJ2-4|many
CATSRDYRGNIQYF
TGTGCCACCAGCAGGGACTACCGAGGAAACATTCAGTACTTC
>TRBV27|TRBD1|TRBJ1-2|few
CASSFGDRDVGGYTF
TGTGCCAGCAGTTTTGGGGACAGGGATGTAGGTGGCTACACCTTC
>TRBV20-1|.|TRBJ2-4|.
CSAAPGAKNIQYF
TGCAGTGCTGCCCCTGGTGCCAAAAACATTCAGTACTTC
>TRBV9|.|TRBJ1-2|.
CASSVLRDANYGYTF
TGTGCCAGCAGCGTATTAAGGGACGCCAACTATGGCTACACCTTC
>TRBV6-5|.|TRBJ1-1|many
CASSYSSENTEAFF
TGTGCCAGCAGTTACTCTTCAGAGAACACTGAAGCTTTCTTT
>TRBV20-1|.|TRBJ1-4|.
CSARDLPLNEKLFF
TGCAGTGCTAGAGATTTGCCTCTTAATGAAAAACTGTTTTTT
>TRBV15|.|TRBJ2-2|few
CATSRERGPGTGELFF
TGTGCCACCAGCAGAGAGCGGGGCCCGGGCACCGGGGAGCTGTTTTTT
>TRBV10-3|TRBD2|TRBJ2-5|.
CAIRGSLAGGPGETQYF
TGTGCCATCAGGGGGTCTCTAGCGGGGGGGCCTGGAGAGACCCAGTACTTC
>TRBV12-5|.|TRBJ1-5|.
CASGSRAGDTQHF
TGTGCTAGTGGATCTAGAGCCGGGGATACGCAGCATTTT
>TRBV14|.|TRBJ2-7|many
CASSRQRVAFSFYEQYF
TGTGCCAGCAGCCGTCAAAGGGTCGCGTTCAGCTTCTACGAGCAGTACTTC
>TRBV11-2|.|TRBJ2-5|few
CASADGQTQETQYF
TGTGCCAGCGCAGACGGACAGACTCAAGAGACCCAGTACTTC
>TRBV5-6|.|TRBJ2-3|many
CASSLLRRSSTDTQYF
TGTGCCAGCAGCCTTCTAAGGAGGAGCAGCACAGATACGCAGTATTTT
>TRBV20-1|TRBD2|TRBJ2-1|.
CSAERGGEFF
TGCAGTGCCGAGCGGGGGGGGGAGTTCTTC
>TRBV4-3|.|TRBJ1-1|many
CASSSNSGSGLNTEAFF
TGCGCCAGCAGCTCAAACTCGGGTTCAGGATTGAACACTGAAGCTTTCTTT
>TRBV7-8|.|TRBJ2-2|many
CASSLRGLEQRDTGELFF
TGTGCCAGCAGCTTAAGAGGGTTGGAGCAAAGGGACACCGGGGAGCTGTTTTTT
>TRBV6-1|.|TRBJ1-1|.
CATQRVSGVTEAFF
TGTGCCACCCAACGAGTTTCGGGGGTCACTGAAGCTTTCTTT
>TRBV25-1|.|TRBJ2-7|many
CASVWCGYEQYF
TGTGCCAGCGTGTGGTGTGGCTACGAGCAGTACTTC
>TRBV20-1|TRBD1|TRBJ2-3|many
CSARRQGQPDTQYF
TGCAGTGCTAGGCGACAGGGTCAACCTGATACGCAGTATTTT
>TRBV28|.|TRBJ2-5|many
CASFSLGRPEETQYF
TGTGCCAGCTTCAGCTTGGGACGGCCGGAAGAGACCCAGTACTTC